This entry describes one T cell receptor beta chain. This specimen comes from a study of CD8 T cells in Susac syndrome. Trimming took 4 bases from V and 4 from J; bases not matched to a gene: 3. The CDR3 is made up of 15 amino acids. Looked up from germline, CDR1 is LNHNV and CDR2 is YYDKDF (reference sequence). TCR beta sequences were obtained from blood CD8+ and CD4+ T cells. With random hexamers, reverse transcription was performed on about 0.5 to 1 ug of RNA. One entry per CDR3 protein results from TCRdb running MiXCR on the immunoSEQ multiplex PCR reads. Altogether about 190,000 distinct CDR3 sequences are present, 85% to 95% being singletons, with the ten largest covering around 0.16%.

This clonotype was sampled from a human donor with Susac syndrome. The V and J genes are TRBV15 and TRBJ1-3, with 11 positions matching TRBD1. The sequencing input was CD8+ T cells from PBMCs. The CDR3: CATSKDRGQGNTIYF. CDR3 coding DNA: TGTGCCACCAGCAAGGACAGGGGGCAAGGAAACACCATATATTTT.